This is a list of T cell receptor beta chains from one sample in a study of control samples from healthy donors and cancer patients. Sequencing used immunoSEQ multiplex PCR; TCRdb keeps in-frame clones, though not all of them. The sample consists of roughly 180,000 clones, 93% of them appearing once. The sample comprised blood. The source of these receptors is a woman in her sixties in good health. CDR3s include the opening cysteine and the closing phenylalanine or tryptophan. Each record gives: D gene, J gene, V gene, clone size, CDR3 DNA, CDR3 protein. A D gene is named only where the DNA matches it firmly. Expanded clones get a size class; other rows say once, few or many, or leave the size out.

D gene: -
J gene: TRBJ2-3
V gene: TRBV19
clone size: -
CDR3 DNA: TGTGCCAGTAGTATGGGAGACTCTGACACAGATACGCAGTATTTT
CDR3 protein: CASSMGDSDTDTQYF

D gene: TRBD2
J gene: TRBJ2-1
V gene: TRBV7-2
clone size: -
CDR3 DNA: TGTGCCAGCAGCGCCCGCGGGGGTACCTACAATGAGCAGTTCTTC
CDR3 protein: CASSARGGTYNEQFF

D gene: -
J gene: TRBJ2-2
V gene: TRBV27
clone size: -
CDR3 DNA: TGTGCCAGCAGTTTATTCGGGGAGCTGTTTTTT
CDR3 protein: CASSLFGELFF

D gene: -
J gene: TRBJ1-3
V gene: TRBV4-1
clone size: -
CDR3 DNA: TGCGCCAGCAGCCATTTGGACAGCGGAAACACCATATATTTT
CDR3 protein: CASSHLDSGNTIYF

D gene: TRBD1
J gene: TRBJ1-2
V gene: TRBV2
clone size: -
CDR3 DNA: TGTGCCAGCGACCCACAGGGGGCCACTAACTATGGCTACACCTTC
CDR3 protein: CASDPQGATNYGYTF

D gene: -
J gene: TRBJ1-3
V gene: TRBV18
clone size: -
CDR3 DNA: TGTGCCAGCTCACCTACAGGGCTAGACTCTGGAAACACCATATATTTT
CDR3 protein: CASSPTGLDSGNTIYF

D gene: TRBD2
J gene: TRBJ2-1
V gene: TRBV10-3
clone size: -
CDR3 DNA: TGTGCCACGGAGACTAGCGACAATGAGCAGTTCTTC
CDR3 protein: CATETSDNEQFF

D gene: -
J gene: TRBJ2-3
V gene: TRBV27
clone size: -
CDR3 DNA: TGTGCCAGCAGTTTACCCGGGGCCTTAGCCAGGGGAAAGTATTTT
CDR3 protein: CASSLPGALARGKYF

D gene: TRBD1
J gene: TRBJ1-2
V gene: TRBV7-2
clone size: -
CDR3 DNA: TGTGCCAGCAGCTTGGGACAGGGGGGATATGGCTACACCTTC
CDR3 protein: CASSLGQGGYGYTF

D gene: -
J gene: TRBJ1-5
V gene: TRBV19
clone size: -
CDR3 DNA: TGTGCCAGTAGTTCCGCAGGGCTTAGTCAGCCCCAGCATTTT
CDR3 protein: CASSSAGLSQPQHF

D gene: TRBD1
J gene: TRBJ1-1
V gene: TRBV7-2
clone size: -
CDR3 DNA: TGTGCCAGCAGCTACCGGGACAGACACTCTCCCCCGGTGAACACTGAAGCTTTCTTT
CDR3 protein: CASSYRDRHSPPVNTEAFF

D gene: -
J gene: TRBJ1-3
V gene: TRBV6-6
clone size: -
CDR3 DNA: TGTGCCAGCAGTCCCCGGGACCCTCTCTCAGTAAACACCATATATTTT
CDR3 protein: CASSPRDPLSVNTIYF

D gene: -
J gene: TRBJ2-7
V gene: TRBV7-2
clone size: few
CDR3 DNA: TGTGCCAGCAGCTCAATCGGGCGGGCTTCTTACGAGCAGTACTTC
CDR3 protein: CASSSIGRASYEQYF

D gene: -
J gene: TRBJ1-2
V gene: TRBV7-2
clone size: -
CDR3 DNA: TGTGCCAGCAGCCCGGACCCCATGAGGGGCTACACCTTC
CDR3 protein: CASSPDPMRGYTF

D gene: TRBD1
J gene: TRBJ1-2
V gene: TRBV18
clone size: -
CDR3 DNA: TGTGCCAGCTCACCGCCGATCGGGACAGCTTATGGCTACACCTTC
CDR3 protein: CASSPPIGTAYGYTF

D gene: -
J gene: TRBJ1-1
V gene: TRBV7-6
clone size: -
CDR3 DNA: TGTGCCAGCAGCTTCAACGTGCTGGGCCCGATTGAAGCTTTCTTT
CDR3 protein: CASSFNVLGPIEAFF

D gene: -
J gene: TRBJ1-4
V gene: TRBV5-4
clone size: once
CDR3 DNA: TGTGCCAGCAGCTTGAGGGTAACAGCGAGTATGGAAAAACTGTTTTTT
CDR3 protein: CASSLRVTASMEKLFF

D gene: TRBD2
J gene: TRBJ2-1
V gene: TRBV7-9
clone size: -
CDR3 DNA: TGTGCCAGCAGCAAGGGACTAGCGGTTGAGCAGTTCTTC
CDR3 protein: CASSKGLAVEQFF

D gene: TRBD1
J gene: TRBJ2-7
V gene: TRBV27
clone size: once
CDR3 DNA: TGTGCCAGCAGTTTATCACCCCCAGGGACAGGGGTTTACGAGCAGTACTTC
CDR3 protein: CASSLSPPGTGVYEQYF

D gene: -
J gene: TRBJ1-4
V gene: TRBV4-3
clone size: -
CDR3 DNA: TGCGCCAGCAGCCAAGATTTCACCGATGAAAACCTGTTTTTT
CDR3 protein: CASSQDFTDENLFF

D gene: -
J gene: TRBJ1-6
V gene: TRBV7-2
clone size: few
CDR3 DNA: TGTGCCAGCAGCTTAGAAGGTTTTAATTCACCCCTCCACTTT
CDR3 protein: CASSLEGFNSPLHF

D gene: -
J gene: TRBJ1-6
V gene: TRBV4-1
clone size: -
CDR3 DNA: TGCGCCAGCAGCCAAGATACGAGGGGAACAAGGAATTCACCCCTCCACTTT
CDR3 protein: CASSQDTRGTRNSPLHF

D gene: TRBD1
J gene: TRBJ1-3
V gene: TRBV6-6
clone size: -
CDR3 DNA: TGTGCCAGCAGTCGACAGGGAGCGGAGGGAAACACCATATATTTT
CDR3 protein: CASSRQGAEGNTIYF

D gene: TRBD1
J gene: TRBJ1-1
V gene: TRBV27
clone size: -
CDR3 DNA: TGTGCCAGCAGTAATGACAGGGGAATGAACACTGAAGCTTTCTTT
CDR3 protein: CASSNDRGMNTEAFF

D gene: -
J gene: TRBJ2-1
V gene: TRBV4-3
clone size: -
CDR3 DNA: TGCGCCAGCAGCCAAGATCTGGGCTGGAACAATGAGCAGTTCTTC
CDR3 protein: CASSQDLGWNNEQFF

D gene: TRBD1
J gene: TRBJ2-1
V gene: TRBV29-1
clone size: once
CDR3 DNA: TGCAGCGTTCAGACAGGGCCCTACAATGAGCAGTTCTTC
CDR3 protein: CSVQTGPYNEQFF

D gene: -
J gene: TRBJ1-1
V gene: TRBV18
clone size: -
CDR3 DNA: TGTGCCAGCTCACCACCCTCATCAAGGGGAATATCGAACACTGAAGCTTTCTTT
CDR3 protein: CASSPPSSRGISNTEAFF

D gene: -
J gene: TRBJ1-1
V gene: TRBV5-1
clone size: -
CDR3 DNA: TGCGCCAGCAGCTTCGGGGCAGGGTCGAGCACTGAAGCTTTCTTT
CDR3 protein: CASSFGAGSSTEAFF

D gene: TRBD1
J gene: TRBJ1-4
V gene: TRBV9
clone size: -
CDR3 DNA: TGTGCCAGCAGCGCCGACAGGGAGGGGGAAAAACTGTTTTTT
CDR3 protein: CASSADREGEKLFF

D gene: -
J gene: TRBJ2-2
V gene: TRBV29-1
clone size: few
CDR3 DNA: TGCAGCGTTCGACAGCACACCGGGGAGCTGTTTTTT
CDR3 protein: CSVRQHTGELFF

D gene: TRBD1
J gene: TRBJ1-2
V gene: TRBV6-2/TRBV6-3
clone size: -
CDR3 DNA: TGTGCCAGCAGCCAACGTCCCGGGACAGGGGTCAGTAACTATGGCTACACCTTC
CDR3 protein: CASSQRPGTGVSNYGYTF

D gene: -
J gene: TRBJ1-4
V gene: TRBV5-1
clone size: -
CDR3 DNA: TGCGCCAGCAGCTTGGACGGCAGGGTGTCTTCCAATGAAAAACTGTTTTTT
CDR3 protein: CASSLDGRVSSNEKLFF

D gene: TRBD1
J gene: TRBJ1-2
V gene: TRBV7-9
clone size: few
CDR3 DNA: TGTGCCAGCAGCTTTGACAGGGGGGATTCATATGGCTACACCTTC
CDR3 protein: CASSFDRGDSYGYTF

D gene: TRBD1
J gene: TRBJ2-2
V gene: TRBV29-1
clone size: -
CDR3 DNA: TGCAGCGTTGAAGGCACCGGGACAGGGAAGTGGGAGGGGGACACCGGGGAGCTGTTTTTT
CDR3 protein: CSVEGTGTGKWEGDTGELFF

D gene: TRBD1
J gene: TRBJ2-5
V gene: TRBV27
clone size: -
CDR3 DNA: TGTGCCAGCGGTGCCCACCGCTCTACACACGGGACAGTAGTTCAAGAGACCCAGTACTTC
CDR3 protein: CASGAHRSTHGTVVQETQYF

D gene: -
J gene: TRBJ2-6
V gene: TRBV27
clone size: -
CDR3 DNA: TGTGCCAGCAGCTCTCTGACAGTATCTGGGGCCAACGTCCTGACTTTC
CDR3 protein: CASSSLTVSGANVLTF

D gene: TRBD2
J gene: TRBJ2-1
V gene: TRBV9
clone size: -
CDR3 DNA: TGTGCCAGCAGCGCGACTAGCGGGGGAAACAATGAGCAGTTCTTC
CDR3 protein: CASSATSGGNNEQFF

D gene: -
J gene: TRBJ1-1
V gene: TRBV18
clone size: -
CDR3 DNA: TGTGCCAGCTCACCCTACAGCGACCCGGAAGCTTTCTTT
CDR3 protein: CASSPYSDPEAFF

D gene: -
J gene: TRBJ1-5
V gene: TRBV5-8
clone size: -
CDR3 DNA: TGTGCCAGCAGCTTGGCGGGGAATAGCAATCAGCCCCAGCATTTT
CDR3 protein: CASSLAGNSNQPQHF

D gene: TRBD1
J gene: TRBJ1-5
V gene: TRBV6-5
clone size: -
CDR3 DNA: TGTGCCAGCAGCTGGACAGGCGATCAGCCCCAGCATTTT
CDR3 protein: CASSWTGDQPQHF

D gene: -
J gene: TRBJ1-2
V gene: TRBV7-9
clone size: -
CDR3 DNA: TGTGCCAGCAGCCGGGACGTCTCTGGCTACACCTTC
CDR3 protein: CASSRDVSGYTF

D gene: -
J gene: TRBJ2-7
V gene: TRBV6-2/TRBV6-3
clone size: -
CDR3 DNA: TGTGCCAGCAGTTACGGAGGGGGTGGCTACGAGCAGTACTTC
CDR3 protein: CASSYGGGGYEQYF

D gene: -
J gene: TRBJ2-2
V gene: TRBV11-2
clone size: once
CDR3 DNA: TGTGCCAGCAGCTCATCCCCCAGCTCTACGAACACCGGGGAGCTGTTTTTT
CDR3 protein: CASSSSPSSTNTGELFF

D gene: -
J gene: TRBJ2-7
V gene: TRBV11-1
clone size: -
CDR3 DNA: TGTGCCAGCAGCTTTTCACAGGGTCGTGGCGAGCAGTACTTC
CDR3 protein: CASSFSQGRGEQYF

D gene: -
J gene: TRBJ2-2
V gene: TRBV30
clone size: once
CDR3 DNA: TGTGCCTGGAGTGTAGATTCGTTGGACACCGGGGAGCTGTTTTTT
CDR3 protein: CAWSVDSLDTGELFF

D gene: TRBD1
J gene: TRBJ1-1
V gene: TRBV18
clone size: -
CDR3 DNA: TGTGCCAGCTCCCTGATCACAGGGGCGAGCACTGAAGCTTTCTTT
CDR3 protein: CASSLITGASTEAFF

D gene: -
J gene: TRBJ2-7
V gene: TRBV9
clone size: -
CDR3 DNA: TGTGCCAGCAGCGTAGCCGTGGGGGCTCTCTACGAGCAGTACTTC
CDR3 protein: CASSVAVGALYEQYF

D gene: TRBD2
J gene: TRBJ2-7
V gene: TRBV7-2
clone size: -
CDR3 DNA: TGTGCCAGCAGAAGGACTAGCGGGGCAGCCTCCTACGAGCAGTACTTC
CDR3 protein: CASRRTSGAASYEQYF

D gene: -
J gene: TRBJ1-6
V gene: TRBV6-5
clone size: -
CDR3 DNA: TGTGCCAGCAGTCTCCGCACGGGTTCACCCCTCCACTTT
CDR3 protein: CASSLRTGSPLHF

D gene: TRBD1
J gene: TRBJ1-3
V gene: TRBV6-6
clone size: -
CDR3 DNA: TGTGCCAGCAGCCGACAGGGGGAGGGTAAAAGCACCATATATTTT
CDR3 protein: CASSRQGEGKSTIYF

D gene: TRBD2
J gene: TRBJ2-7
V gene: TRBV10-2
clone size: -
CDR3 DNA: TGCGCCAGACCTCGATCGTGGGGGGGTGGAGGACGAGGACCCTCCTACGAGCAGTACTTC
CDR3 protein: CARPRSWGGGGRGPSYEQYF

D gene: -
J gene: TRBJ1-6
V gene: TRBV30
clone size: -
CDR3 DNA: TGTGCCGCGAACAGGGACTATAATTCACCCCTCCACTTT
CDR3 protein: CAANRDYNSPLHF

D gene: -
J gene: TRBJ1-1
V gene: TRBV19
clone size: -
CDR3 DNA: TGTGCCAGTAGTACCGCGTGGCGGTATACTGAAGCTTTCTTT
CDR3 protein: CASSTAWRYTEAFF

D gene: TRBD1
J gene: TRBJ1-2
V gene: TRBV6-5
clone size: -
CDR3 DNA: TGTGCCAGCAGTTACGATCACACTCGGACAGGGAATGGCTACACCTTC
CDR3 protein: CASSYDHTRTGNGYTF

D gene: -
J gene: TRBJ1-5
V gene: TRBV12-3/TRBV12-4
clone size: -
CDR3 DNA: TGTGCCACCGCGACAGGTAATCAGCCCCAGCATTTT
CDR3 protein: CATATGNQPQHF